This TCR beta chain was captured in a study of response to subunit inactivated influenza vaccine. Study-level points and caveats: It was suggested by the authors that few new T cells are recruited by each seasonal influenza vaccination.

Germline CDR1 is LNHDA and CDR2 is SQIVND (reference sequence). The CDR3 length is 15 residues. Unmatched junction bases numbered 11, after V lost 3 bases and J lost 8 bases. This clonotype has a handful of counts. Its antigen remains unidentified. TCRdb processed the RT-PCR reads anew with MiXCR; each CDR3 protein has one entry. The data hold roughly 700,000 distinct CDR3 sequences, with about 15% observed a single time. The receptor was derived from a man aged 45-65 years who received an inactivated influenza vaccine. The chain combines TRBV19 with TRBJ1-2, with 8 bases identical to TRBD1. This specimen consisted of PBMCs from blood, obtained roughly 2 weeks before vaccination. The DNA of the CDR3 is TGTGCCAGTAGTATCGGACAGGGATTGTTAGTGGGCTACACCTTC. Translated: CASSIGQGLLVGYTF.